This entry lists 12 T cell receptor beta chains sequenced from one sample in a study of CD8 T cells in Susac syndrome. RNA was extracted with the RNeasy kit, and a quantity of about 0.45 to 1 ug was reverse transcribed using random hexamers. TCRdb independently ran MiXCR on the immunoSEQ multiplex PCR reads; one entry per CDR3 protein. The sample includes approximately 170,000 distinct CDR3 sequences, just over 90% seen only once; the top ten take about 0.073%. The material sequenced was CD4+ T cells from PBMCs. The receptors come from a human donor in good health.

This chain joins TRBV12-3 or TRBV12-4 and TRBJ2-7; tentatively, D is TRBD1 or TRBD2 (5 bases each). The ends were cut back, 5 bases at V and 4 bases at J, with 15 bases in the middle. This CDR3 is 14 amino acids long. CDR3 nucleotides: TGTGCCAGCAGTACGCCGGGACGGTTTTACGAGCAGTACTTC. This encodes CASSTPGRFYEQYF.

This chain links TRBV4-3 with TRBJ2-1, with D perhaps TRBD2 (7 bases). The CDR3 extends over 14 amino acids. Trimming took off 0 bases at V and 10 bases at J, with 13 bases between the two ends. The germline V gene encodes CDR1 LGHNA and CDR2 YSLEER. DNA for the CDR3: TGCGCCAGCAGCCAAGATCGGGGGGCAGGGGAGCAGTTCTTC. This translates into CASSQDRGAGEQFF.

This chain connects TRBV27 to TRBJ2-5; D is unresolved. From germline, CDR1 is MNHEY and CDR2 SMNVEV (reference sequence). V lost 6 bases and J 0 bases, leaving 8 bases between the germline ends. This CDR3 has 13 amino acids. The CDR3 DNA follows: TGTGCCAGCAGACGGAGCGACCAAGAGACCCAGTACTTC. Protein product: CASRRSDQETQYF.

V and J are TRBV4-3 and TRBJ2-7; 7 bases line up with TRBD1. CDR1 and CDR2 from the germline V gene are LGHNA and YSLEER. The CDR3 has 14 amino acids. V lost 1 base and J lost 4; bases outside the gene matches: 4. The CDR3 region is CASSQGSQGYEQYF. The CDR3 DNA reads TGCGCCAGCAGCCAAGGATCACAGGGGTACGAGCAGTACTTC.

The chain employs TRBV4-3 and TRBJ2-5; D is ambiguous. Germline-derived CDR1 and CDR2 are LGHNA and YSLEER. The CDR3 has 15 residues. V was trimmed by 0 bases and J by 5 bases, leaving 13 bases between them. CDR3 nucleotide sequence: TGCGCCAGCAGCCAAGATCCGAAAGGGTTTGAGACCCAGTACTTC. It yields the protein CASSQDPKGFETQYF.

This sequence joins TRBV2 and TRBJ2-7; D gene ambiguous. This CDR3 spans 13 amino acids. Trimming left V 4 bases short and J 0 bases short, with 7 bases between. Germline V gives CDR1 SNHLY, CDR2 FYNNEI. CDR3 nucleotide sequence: TGTGCCAGCAGTGTGGCGGTCTCCTACGAGCAGTACTTC. As protein: CASSVAVSYEQYF.

This clonotype was detected only once. The gene calls are TRBV12-3 or TRBV12-4 and TRBJ2-1, with D possibly TRBD2 on 5 matching bases. The length of the CDR3 is 15 residues. Trimming stripped 6 bases from V and 4 bases from J, with 16 bases between. The CDR3 spells CASSPPGGSYNEQFF. The CDR3, as DNA: TGTGCCAGCAGCCCTCCCGGCGGGTCTTACAATGAGCAGTTCTTC.

J is TRBJ2-1 and V is TRBV30; no firm D call. V was shortened by 2 bases and J by 4 bases, with 12 bases between the two germline ends. Germline CDR1 reads GTSNPN; CDR2 reads SVGIG (reference sequence). The CDR3 contains 14 residues. DNA for the CDR3: TGTGCCTGGAGTAAAGGGATCCTATACAATGAGCAGTTCTTC. Translating gives CAWSKGILYNEQFF.

The chain uses TRBV11-2 and TRBJ1-6, with a tentative D call TRBD1 (5 bases). The germline V and J ends were trimmed by 0 bases and 7 bases, with 10 bases remaining between them. The CDR3 has 15 amino acids. Germline V gene data show CDR1 as SGHAT and CDR2 as FQNNGV. Here the CDR3 DNA reads TGTGCCAGCAGCTTAGACAGGGAGGAGAATTCACCCCTCCACTTT. This gives the protein CASSLDREENSPLHF.

The V call is TRBV20-1, the J call TRBJ2-7, with no clear D. The CDR3 has 12 residues. The V gene's germline CDR1 is DFQATT and CDR2 SNEGSKA (reference sequence). The V and J ends lost 3 bases and 5 bases respectively, with 11 bases between them. CDR3 protein: CSASSGLDEQYF. In DNA, the CDR3 is TGCAGTGCTAGCTCGGGTCTCGACGAGCAGTACTTC.

The chain combines TRBV7-2 with TRBJ2-3; possible D gene TRBD1, 5 bases. The germline V and J ends were trimmed by 3 bases and 4 bases, with 8 bases remaining between them. From germline, CDR1 is SGHTA and CDR2 FQGNSA. This CDR3 spans 13 amino acids. The CDR3, as DNA: TGTGCCAGCAGCTTCTCAGGGTCAGATACGCAGTATTTT. Its protein is CASSFSGSDTQYF. The variable domain in full, with the rest retrieved from reference TRBV7-2 and TRBJ2-3, is GAGVSQSPSNKVTEKGKDVELRCDPISGHTALYWYRQSLGQGLEFLIYFQGNSAPDKSGLPSDRFSAERTGGSVSTLTIQRTQQEDSAVYLCASSFSGSDTQYFGPGTRLTVL.

The chain has TRBV7-8 and TRBJ1-4; D perhaps matches TRBD1 (5 bases). This CDR3 is built from 17 residues. Germline values: CDR1 SGHVS, CDR2 FQNEAQ. V was pared by 5 bases and J by 5 bases, with 21 bases between. The chain's CDR3 is CASSRIPIGRGNEKLFF. The CDR3 DNA sequence: TGTGCCAGCAGCCGTATACCGATCGGACGGGGGAATGAAAAACTGTTTTTT. Full variable domain (rest looked up from reference TRBV7-8 and TRBJ1-4): GAGVSQSPRYKVAKRGQDVALRCDPISGHVSLFWYQQALGQGPEFLTYFQNEAQLDKSGLPSDRFFAERPEGSVSTLKIQRTQQEDSAVYLCASSRIPIGRGNEKLFFGSGTQLSVL.